This T cell receptor beta chain was found in a study of blood T cell repertoires in COVID-19 (dated by TCRdb to about 2020). Notes on the research overall: Samples from collaborators originated in the United States, Italy and Spain and spanned both the acute and convalescent phases of COVID-19. Sample metadata almost always included a de-identified subject ID, COVID-19 status, age in years and sex. The prospective study material was composed of cDNA or gDNA derived from T cells, B-cell-depleted T cells, or PBMCs. Samples were obtained from the ongoing ImmuneRACE study (first 160 participants) and from about 1,300 subjects provided by 6 global collaborators. The repertoires were released in a freely available public database meant as a resource for research on the immune response to SARS-CoV-2. The dataset comprised deeply sampled blood TCRbeta repertoires from subjects exposed to, actively infected with, or recovered from COVID-19. Where available, HLA class I and class II types were obtained from metadata supplied by the sample provider rather than from assay-based typing.

Broad study findings and their caveats: The quantity of clinical and demographic metadata differed by source and by participant and was supplied without curation.

The collaborating institutions used their own protocols to collect whole blood in K2EDTA tubes. For TCRbeta analysis, collaborators shipped samples as frozen whole blood, isolated PBMCs, or DNA extracted from either of those sample types. Points on this clone: What this receptor recognizes is not known. It has no much larger one-base neighbor in the sample; base qualities were not kept.

The immunoSEQ Assay, a bias-controlled multiplex PCR, was used to amplify TCRbeta CDR3 regions from genomic DNA. Per the source publication's procedure: The number of nucleated cells in each sample was estimated by amplification of reference gene primers within the assay. Sequence reads were collapsed and filtered to measure the absolute abundance of every unique TCRbeta CDR3 rearrangement. For each sample, productive Simpson clonality was calculated as the square root of Simpson's diversity index over productive rearrangements. TCRdb obtained this table from immuneACCESS and retained in-frame rearrangements with V and J assigned. These tables miss some clones; where compared with another copy, unresolved V genes account for less than half of the shortfall, and the remainder is unexplained. V and J calls and clone size are copied from that table; D and trimming were computed from the DNA. The sample data list about 130,000 clones, and around 85% of these were observed just once. Together, the top ten hold roughly a sixth of the sample.

The CDR3, cysteine through phenylalanine, is 16 amino acids long. CDR3 DNA only is kept here, 48 bases in frame from base 1. V and J are trimmed by 3 bases and 6 bases, and the gene matches miss 13 bases of the junction. CDR1 LGHNA and CDR2 YSLEER are derived from the germline V gene. Sequenced: peripheral blood. The receptor's source is a woman older than 75 with acute or convalescent COVID-19. This receptor chain uses TRBV4-3 and TRBJ2-7; TRBD1 matches 8 bases in the middle. The CDR3 region: CASSQEYRQGIREQYF. The DNA is as follows: TGCGCCAGCAGCCAGGAATACCGACAGGGGATACGCGAGCAGTACTTC.